This note documents a single TCR beta chain sequence. No antigen is known for it. This specimen belongs to a study of T-cell reconstitution after alpha-beta-depleted transplantation in children. Study-wide results and caveats: The origin of high day-60 TCRbeta diversity in some patients lay in surviving recipient T cells and thymic progenitors. T-cell counts and diversity at one year post-transplant came mainly from newly produced T cells. Several hundred graft clones that had expanded were reportedly the source of alpha-beta T cells about two months after transplant.

The germline V gene encodes CDR1 SGHAT and CDR2 FQNNGV. Losses at the gene ends were 1 base for V and 3 bases for J; bases not matched to a gene: 10. CDR3 length: 17 amino acids. Preparing the TCRbeta library involved the use of unique molecular identifiers. TCRdb fed the PCR reads into MiXCR, producing one record per CDR3 protein. The profile shows fewer than 700,000 distinct CDR3 sequences, 10% to 15% of them singletons. This chain uses TRBV11-2 with TRBJ2-3; 7 nucleotides line up with TRBD1. This specimen consisted of PBMCs, mostly from graft donor cells, obtained 360 days after TCRalphabeta/CD19-depleted stem cell transplant. This sequence was found in a male patient aged 10 to 17 who had a stem cell transplant for acute myeloid leukemia, so the T cells may come from the graft donor. The CDR3: CASSLGPPGQPTDTQYF. CDR3 coding DNA: TGTGCCAGCAGCTTAGGGCCCCCGGGACAGCCTACAGATACGCAGTATTTT.